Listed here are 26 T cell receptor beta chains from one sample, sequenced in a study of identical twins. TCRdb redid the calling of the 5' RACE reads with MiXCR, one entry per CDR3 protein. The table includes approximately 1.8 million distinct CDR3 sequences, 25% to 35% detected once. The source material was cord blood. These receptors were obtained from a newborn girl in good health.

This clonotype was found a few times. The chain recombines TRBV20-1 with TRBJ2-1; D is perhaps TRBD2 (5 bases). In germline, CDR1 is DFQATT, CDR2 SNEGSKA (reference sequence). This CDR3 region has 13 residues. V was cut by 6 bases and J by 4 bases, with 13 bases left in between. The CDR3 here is CSALGTGYNEQFF. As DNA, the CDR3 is TGCAGTGCCCTCGGTACGGGGTACAATGAGCAGTTCTTC.

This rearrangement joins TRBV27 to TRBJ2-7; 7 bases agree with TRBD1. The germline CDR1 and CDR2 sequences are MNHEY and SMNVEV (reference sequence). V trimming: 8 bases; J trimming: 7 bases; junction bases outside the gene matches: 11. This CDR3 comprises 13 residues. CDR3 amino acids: CASAGQAMNEQYF. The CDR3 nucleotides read TGTGCCAGCGCCGGACAGGCGATGAATGAGCAGTACTTC.

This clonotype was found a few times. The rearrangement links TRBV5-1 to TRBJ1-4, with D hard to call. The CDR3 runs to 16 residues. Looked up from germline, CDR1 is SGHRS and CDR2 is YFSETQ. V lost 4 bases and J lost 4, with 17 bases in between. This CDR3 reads CASSVGLDGSNEKLFF. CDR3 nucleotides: TGCGCCAGCAGCGTAGGATTGGATGGGAGTAATGAAAAACTGTTTTTT. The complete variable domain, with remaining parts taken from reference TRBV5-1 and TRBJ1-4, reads KAGVTQTPRYLIKTRGQQVTLSCSPISGHRSVSWYQQTPGQGLQFLFEYFSETQRNKGNFPGRFSGRQFSNSRSEMNVSTLELGDSALYLCASSVGLDGSNEKLFFGSGTQLSVL.

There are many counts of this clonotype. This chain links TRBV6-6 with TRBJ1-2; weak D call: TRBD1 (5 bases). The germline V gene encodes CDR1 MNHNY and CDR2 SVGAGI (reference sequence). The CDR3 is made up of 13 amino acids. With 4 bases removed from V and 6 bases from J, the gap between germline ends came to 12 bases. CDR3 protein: CASSFPLQDGYTF. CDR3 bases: TGTGCCAGCAGTTTCCCACTACAGGATGGCTACACCTTC.

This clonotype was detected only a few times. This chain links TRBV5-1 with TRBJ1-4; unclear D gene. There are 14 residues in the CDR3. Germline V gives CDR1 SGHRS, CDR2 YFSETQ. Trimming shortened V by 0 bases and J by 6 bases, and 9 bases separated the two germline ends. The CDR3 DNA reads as TGCGCCAGCAGCTTGGCTGGTGAATATGAAAAACTGTTTTTT. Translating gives CASSLAGEYEKLFF.

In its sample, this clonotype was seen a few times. CDR3 bases: TGTGCCACCAGCAGAGCGCTTAGCAATCAGCCCCAGCATTTT. Translation: CATSRALSNQPQHF. J is TRBJ1-5 and V is TRBV15, with D unclear. The CDR3 covers 14 residues. Germline CDR1 is LNHNV and CDR2 is YYDKDF (reference sequence). Between the trimmed V and J ends, which lost 1 base and 0 bases, there was a span of 4 bases.

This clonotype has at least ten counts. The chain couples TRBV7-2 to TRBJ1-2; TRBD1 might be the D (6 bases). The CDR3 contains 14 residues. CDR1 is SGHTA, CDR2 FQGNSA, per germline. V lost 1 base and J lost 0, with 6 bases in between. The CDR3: CASSLGTANYGYTF. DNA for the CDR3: TGTGCCAGCAGCTTAGGGACAGCTAACTATGGCTACACCTTC.

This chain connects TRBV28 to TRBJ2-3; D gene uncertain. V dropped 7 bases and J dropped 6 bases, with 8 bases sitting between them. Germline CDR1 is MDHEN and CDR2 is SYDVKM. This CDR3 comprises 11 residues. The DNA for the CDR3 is TGTGCCAGCACCACTCCGGATACGCAGTATTTT. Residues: CASTTPDTQYF.

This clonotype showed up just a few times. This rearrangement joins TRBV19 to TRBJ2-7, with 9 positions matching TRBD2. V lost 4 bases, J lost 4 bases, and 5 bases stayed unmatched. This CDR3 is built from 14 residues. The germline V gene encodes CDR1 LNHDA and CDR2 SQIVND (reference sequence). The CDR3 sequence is CASSKRLAEYEQYF. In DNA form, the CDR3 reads TGTGCCAGTAGTAAAAGACTAGCGGAGTACGAGCAGTACTTC.

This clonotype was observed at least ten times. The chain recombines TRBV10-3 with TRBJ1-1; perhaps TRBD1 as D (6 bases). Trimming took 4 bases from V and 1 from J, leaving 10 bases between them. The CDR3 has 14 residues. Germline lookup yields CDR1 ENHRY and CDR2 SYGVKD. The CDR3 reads CAISGTGQNTEAFF. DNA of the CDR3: TGTGCCATCAGTGGAACGGGACAGAACACTGAAGCTTTCTTT.

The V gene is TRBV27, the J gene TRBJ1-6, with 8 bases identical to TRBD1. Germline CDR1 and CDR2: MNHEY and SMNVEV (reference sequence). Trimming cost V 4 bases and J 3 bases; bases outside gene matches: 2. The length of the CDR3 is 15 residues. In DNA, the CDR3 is TGTGCCAGCAGTTCGACAGGGGTCTATAATTCACCCCTCCACTTT. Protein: CASSSTGVYNSPLHF.

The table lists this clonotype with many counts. The CDR3 region has the DNA TGCAGTGCTCCGGGACTAGCCACAGATACGCAGTATTTT. It is translated as CSAPGLATDTQYF. The rearrangement links TRBV20-1 to TRBJ2-3; 9 nucleotides agree with TRBD2. The CDR3 has 13 amino acids. Unmatched junction bases numbered 2, after V lost 5 bases and J lost 2 bases. CDR1 is DFQATT, CDR2 SNEGSKA, per germline (reference sequence).

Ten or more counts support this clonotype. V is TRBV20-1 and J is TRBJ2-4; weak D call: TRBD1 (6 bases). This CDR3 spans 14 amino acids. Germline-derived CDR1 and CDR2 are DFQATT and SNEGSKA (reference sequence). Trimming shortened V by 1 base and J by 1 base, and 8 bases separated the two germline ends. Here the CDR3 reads CSARVDRAKNIQYF. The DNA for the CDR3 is TGCAGTGCTAGAGTCGACAGGGCCAAAAACATTCAGTACTTC.

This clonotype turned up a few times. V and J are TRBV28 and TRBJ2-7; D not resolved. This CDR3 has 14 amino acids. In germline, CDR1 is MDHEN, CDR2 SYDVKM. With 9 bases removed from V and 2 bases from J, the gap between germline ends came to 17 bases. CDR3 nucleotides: TGTGCCAGTGGACGGAGCCCTTTTACCTACGAGCAGTACTTC. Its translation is CASGRSPFTYEQYF.

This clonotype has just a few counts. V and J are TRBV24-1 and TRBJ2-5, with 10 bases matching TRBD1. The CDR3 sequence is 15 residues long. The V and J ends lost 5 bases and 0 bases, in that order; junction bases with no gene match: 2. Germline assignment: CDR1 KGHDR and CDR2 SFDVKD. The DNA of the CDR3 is TGTGCCACCAGTGCGACAGGGGGCAACCAAGAGACCCAGTACTTC. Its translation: CATSATGGNQETQYF.

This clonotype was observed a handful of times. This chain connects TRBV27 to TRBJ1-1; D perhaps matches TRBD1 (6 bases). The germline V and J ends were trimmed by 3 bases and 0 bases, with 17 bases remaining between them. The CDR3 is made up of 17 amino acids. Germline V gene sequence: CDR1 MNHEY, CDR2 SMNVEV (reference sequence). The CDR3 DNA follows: TGTGCCAGCAGTTTTGGACCCCCGGCAGGGGTGAACACTGAAGCTTTCTTT. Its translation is CASSFGPPAGVNTEAFF.

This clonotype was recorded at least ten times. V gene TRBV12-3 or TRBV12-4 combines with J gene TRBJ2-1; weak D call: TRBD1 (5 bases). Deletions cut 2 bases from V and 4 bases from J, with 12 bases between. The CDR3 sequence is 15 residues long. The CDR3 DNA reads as TGTGCCAGCAGTTTATTAGGTAGGGGTTACAATGAGCAGTTCTTC. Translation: CASSLLGRGYNEQFF.

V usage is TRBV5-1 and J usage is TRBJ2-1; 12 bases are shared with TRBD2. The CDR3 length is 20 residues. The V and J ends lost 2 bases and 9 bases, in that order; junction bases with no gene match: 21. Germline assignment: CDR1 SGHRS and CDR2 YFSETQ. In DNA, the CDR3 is TGCGCCAGCAGCTTCCCCCCCCACCTATCTAGCGGGAGGGGGGCGGGTGAGCAGTTCTTC. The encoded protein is CASSFPPHLSSGRGAGEQFF.

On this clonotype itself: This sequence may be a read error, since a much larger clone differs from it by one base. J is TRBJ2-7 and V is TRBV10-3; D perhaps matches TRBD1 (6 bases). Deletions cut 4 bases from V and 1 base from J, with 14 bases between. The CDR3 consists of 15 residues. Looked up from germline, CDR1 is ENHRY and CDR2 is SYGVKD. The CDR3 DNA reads TGTGCCATCAGTGGGCAGGGGTTTGCGTCCTACGAGCAGTACTTC. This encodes CAISGQGFASYEQYF.

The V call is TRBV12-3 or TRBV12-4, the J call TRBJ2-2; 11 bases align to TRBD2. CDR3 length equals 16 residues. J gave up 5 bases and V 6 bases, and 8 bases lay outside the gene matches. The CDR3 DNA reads TGTGCCAGCAGCAATCCAAGACTAGCGGGGACCGGGGAGCTGTTTTTT. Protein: CASSNPRLAGTGELFF.

CDR3 nucleotide sequence: TGCAGTGCTAGTAGAGCCAGGGGTCGTAATGAAAAACTGTTTTTT. This codes for CSASRARGRNEKLFF. The rearrangement uses TRBV20-1 and TRBJ1-4, with TRBD1 as a possible D gene (6 bases). Per germline, CDR1 DFQATT and CDR2 SNEGSKA (reference sequence). V was trimmed by 3 bases and J by 4 bases, leaving 15 bases between them. The CDR3 extends over 15 amino acids.

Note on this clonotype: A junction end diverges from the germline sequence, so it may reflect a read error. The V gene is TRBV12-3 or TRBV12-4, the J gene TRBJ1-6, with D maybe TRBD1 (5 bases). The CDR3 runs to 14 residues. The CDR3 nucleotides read TGTGCCAGCAGAACCGGGACGGGTGGTTCACCCCCCCACTTT. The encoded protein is CASRTGTGGSPPHF.

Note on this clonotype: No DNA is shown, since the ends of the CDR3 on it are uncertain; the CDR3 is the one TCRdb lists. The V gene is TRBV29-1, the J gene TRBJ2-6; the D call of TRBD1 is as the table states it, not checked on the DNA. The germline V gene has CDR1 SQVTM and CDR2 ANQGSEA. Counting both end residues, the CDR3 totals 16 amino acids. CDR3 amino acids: CSVGQGASSGANVLSF.

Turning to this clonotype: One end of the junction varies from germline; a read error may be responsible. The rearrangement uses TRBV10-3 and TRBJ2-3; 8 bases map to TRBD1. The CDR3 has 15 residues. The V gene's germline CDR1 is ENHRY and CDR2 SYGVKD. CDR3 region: CAITETGEGTDTQYF. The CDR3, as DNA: TGTGCCATCACTGAGACAGGGGAAGGCACAGATACGCAGTATTTT.

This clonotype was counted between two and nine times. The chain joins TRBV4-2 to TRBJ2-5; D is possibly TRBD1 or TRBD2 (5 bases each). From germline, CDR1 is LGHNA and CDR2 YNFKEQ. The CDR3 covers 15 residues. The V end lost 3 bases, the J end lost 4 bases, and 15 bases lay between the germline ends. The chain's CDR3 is CASSQERGVGETQYF. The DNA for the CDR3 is TGTGCCAGCAGCCAGGAAAGGGGAGTAGGAGAGACCCAGTACTTC.

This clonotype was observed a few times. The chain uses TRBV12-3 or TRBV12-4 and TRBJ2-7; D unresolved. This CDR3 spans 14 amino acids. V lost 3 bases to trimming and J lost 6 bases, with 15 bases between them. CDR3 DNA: TGTGCCAGCAGTTTTGTGGGTACCTCGCTCGAGCAGTACTTC. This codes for CASSFVGTSLEQYF.